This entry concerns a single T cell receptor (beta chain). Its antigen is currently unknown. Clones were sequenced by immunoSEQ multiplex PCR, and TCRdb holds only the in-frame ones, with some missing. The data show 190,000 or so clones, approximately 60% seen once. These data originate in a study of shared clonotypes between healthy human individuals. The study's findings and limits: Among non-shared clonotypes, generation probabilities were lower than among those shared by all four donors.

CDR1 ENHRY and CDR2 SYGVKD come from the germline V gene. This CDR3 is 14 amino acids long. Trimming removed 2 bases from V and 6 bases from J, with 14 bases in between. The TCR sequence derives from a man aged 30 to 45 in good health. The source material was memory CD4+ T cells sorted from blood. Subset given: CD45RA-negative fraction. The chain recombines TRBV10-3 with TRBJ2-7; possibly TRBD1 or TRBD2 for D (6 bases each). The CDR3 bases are TGTGCCATCAGTGAGAGGGGGGAAGGTACCGAGCAGTACTTC. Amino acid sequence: CAISERGEGTEQYF.